This T cell receptor beta chain was recovered during a study of blood T cell repertoires in COVID-19. Germline values: CDR1 LGHDT, CDR2 YNNKEL (reference sequence). The CDR3 has 14 residues. Trimming cost V 4 bases and J 7 bases; bases outside gene matches: 9. Produced via immunoSEQ multiplex PCR; TCRdb's table is partial and in-frame only. Of roughly 180,000 clones in the sample, 82% were seen once. Participants' own reports of clinical history determined their cohort assignment. Among Cohort 3 donors, those recovered had two negative PCRs, clearance, or symptom resolution. Sequenced input: PBMCs or T cells enriched from blood (not recorded which). This receptor was obtained from a man aged 55 to 70 who had recovered from COVID-19. V gene TRBV3-1 (or the pseudogene TRBV3-2) combines with J gene TRBJ1-1, with 7 bases aligning to TRBD1. The CDR3 loop is CASSLQQGSSEAFF. DNA for the CDR3: TGTGCCAGCAGCCTGCAACAGGGGTCCAGTGAAGCTTTCTTT.